This T cell receptor beta chain derives from a study of blood T cell repertoires in COVID-19 (TCRdb year 2020). For the study in its entirety: The collaborator samples originated in the United States, Italy and Spain and spanned the acute and convalescent phases of COVID-19. Where HLA class I and class II types were available, the types were taken from metadata supplied by the sample provider, not from assay-based typing. Sample metadata almost always included a de-identified subject ID, COVID-19 status, age in years and sex. The repertoires were made available in a free public database intended to serve as a resource for research on the immune response to SARS-CoV-2. The samples were drawn from two sources: the first 160 participants of the ongoing ImmuneRACE study, and about 1,300 subjects contributed by 6 global collaborators. Subjects who had been exposed to COVID-19, were actively infected with it, or had recovered from it provided the deeply sampled blood TCRbeta repertoires that made up the dataset. The prospective study material was composed of cDNA or gDNA derived from T cells, B-cell-depleted T cells, or PBMCs.

V and J are truncated by 3 bases and 3 bases respectively, leaving an intervening sequence of 9 bases. The CDR3 runs 13 amino acids, cysteine and phenylalanine included. Just the 39-base CDR3 DNA is kept, in frame starting at base 1. For CDR1 and CDR2, the germline V gene lists SNHLY and FYNNEI. Notes on this clone: It has no known antigen specificity. Base qualities are not recorded, but no much larger clone differs from it by a single base.

Study-wide findings and limitations: The amount of clinical and demographic metadata varied by source and participant and was provided uncurated.

Enrolling through a virtual design, the prospective study's participants ranged in age from roughly 18 to 100 years and lived across roughly 24 United States geographic areas. Cohort assignment in the prospective study relied on participant-reported clinical history from a screening survey and a study questionnaire. For ImmuneRACE Cohort 3, a participant was defined as recovered based on two consecutive negative NP/OP PCR tests, clearance by a healthcare professional, or resolution of symptoms. In the prospective study, mobile phlebotomists collected whole blood, serum and a nasopharyngeal or oropharyngeal swab from each participant. Prospective study participants could optionally give additional blood draws and questionnaires over an approximately 2-month period. Prospective study blood samples were shipped either frozen or at room temperature before DNA extraction. TCRbeta CDR3 regions were amplified from genomic DNA using the immunoSEQ Assay, a bias-controlled multiplex PCR. Turning to the authors' computational methods: The number of nucleated cells in each sample was estimated by amplification of reference gene primers within the assay. To quantify the absolute abundance of each unique TCRbeta CDR3 rearrangement, sequence reads were collapsed and filtered. Productive Simpson clonality was computed per sample as the square root of Simpson's diversity index over productive rearrangements. TCRdb re-hosts the immuneACCESS table, in-frame sequences only. Its copies lack some clones; in the studies checked, an unresolved V gene accounts for under half of them, and the cause for the rest is not known. That table supplies the V and J calls and clone size; D and trimming were determined from the DNA. The sample yields roughly 520,000 clones; roughly 88% were counted once. The ten most abundant clones make up approximately 1.8% of the sample.

Rearrangement joined TRBV2 to TRBJ2-7; TRBD2 is possibly the D segment (6 matching bases). Input material: PBMCs or T cells enriched from blood (not recorded which). This clonotype was obtained from a woman aged 40 to 49 who had recovered from COVID-19. The CDR3 here reads CASSDGLNYEQYF. Here is the DNA: TGTGCCAGCAGTGACGGACTAAACTACGAGCAGTACTTC.